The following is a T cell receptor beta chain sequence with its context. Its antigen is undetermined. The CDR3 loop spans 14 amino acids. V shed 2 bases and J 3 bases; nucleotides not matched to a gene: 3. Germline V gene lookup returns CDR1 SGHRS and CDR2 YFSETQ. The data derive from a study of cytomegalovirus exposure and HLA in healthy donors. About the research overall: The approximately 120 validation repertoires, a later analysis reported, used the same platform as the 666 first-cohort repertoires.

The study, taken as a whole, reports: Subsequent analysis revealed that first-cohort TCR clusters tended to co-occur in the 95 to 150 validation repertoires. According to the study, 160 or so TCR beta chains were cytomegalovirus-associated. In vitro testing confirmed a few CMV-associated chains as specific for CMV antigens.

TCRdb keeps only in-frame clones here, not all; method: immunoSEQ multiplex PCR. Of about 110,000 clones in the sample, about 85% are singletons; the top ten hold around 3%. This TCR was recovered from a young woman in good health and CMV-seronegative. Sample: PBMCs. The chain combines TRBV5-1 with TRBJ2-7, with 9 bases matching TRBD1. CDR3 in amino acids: CASSFRTGVYEQYF. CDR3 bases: TGCGCCAGCAGCTTCAGGACAGGGGTCTACGAGCAGTACTTC. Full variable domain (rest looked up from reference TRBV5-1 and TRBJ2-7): KAGVTQTPRYLIKTRGQQVTLSCSPISGHRSVSWYQQTPGQGLQFLFEYFSETQRNKGNFPGRFSGRQFSNSRSEMNVSTLELGDSALYLCASSFRTGVYEQYFGPGTRLTVT.